The rows below give T cell receptor beta chains drawn from one sample of a study of siplizumab effects on memory and regulatory T cells. Sequencing used immunoSEQ multiplex PCR; TCRdb keeps in-frame clones, though not all of them. The sample lists about 56,000 clones, just over 95% seen once, with approximately 1% in the top ten. What was sequenced was naive CD8+ T cells sorted from blood. These receptors all stem from a human donor in good health. The conserved cysteine and the conserved F or W are not part of the CDR3 here. Clone size appears in some rows only: once, few, many, or a class for an expanded clone.

TRBJ2-1 | NA | TRBV13 | ASKDRDNEQF
TRBJ1-5 | NA | TRBV5-6 | ASSFGGGYNQPQH
TRBJ2-1 | NA | TRBV7-3 | ASSLGLDNEQF
TRBJ1-1 | once | TRBV29-1 | SVYPGHTTEAF
TRBJ2-1 | NA | TRBV19 | ASSTLLAGAEGEQF
TRBJ1-3 | NA | TRBV9 | ASSVGGRASGNTIY
TRBJ1-1 | NA | TRBV5-1 | ASSLGVGSEAF
TRBJ2-7 | NA | TRBV4-2 | ASSQELSAEQY
TRBJ2-7 | NA | TRBV7-9 | ASSITGTGIFDEQY
TRBJ1-1 | NA | TRBV7-9 | ASSLSPDRLNTEAF
TRBJ2-3 | NA | TRBV14 | ASSQTIAAWGADTQY
TRBJ2-6 | NA | TRBV7-3 | ASSTWDTHSGANVLT
TRBJ2-5 | NA | TRBV27 | ASTETGRETQY
TRBJ1-2 | once | TRBV7-2 | ASSHRGDGSNYGYT
TRBJ1-2 | NA | TRBV19 | ASRNNAAHDPNYGYT
TRBJ1-4 | NA | TRBV19 | ASSTRDSYNEKLF
TRBJ1-1 | NA | TRBV27 | ASSLSRGMNTEAF
TRBJ2-1 | NA | TRBV9 | ASSATGTNNEQF
TRBJ2-2 | NA | TRBV11-3 | ASPTPARRPPNTGELF
TRBJ2-1 | once | TRBV10-2 | ASKTGLYTHNEQF
TRBJ2-1 | NA | TRBV9 | ASSYWTSGNNEQF
TRBJ1-1 | NA | TRBV6-5 | ASSYGGMNTEAF
TRBJ1-1 | NA | TRBV11-3 | ASSLGFFLNTEAF
TRBJ2-5 | NA | TRBV28 | ASSLWGGETQY
TRBJ2-7 | NA | TRBV5-4 | ASSLDRGPGEQY
TRBJ2-7 | NA | TRBV7-9 | ASSYSSRFYEQY
TRBJ2-1 | NA | TRBV30 | AWSADSYNEQF
TRBJ2-7 | NA | TRBV4-2 | ASSQNRGIPYEQY
TRBJ1-2 | NA | TRBV7-2 | ASSMGQGTGYEGYT
TRBJ2-1 | NA | TRBV27 | ASSPLYEGNPPGYNEQF
TRBJ2-7 | NA | TRBV27 | ASSLGYGGGYEQY
TRBJ2-7 | once | TRBV7-8 | ASSKTGTYEQY
TRBJ2-2 | NA | TRBV27 | ASRAGTLNTGELF
TRBJ2-7 | NA | TRBV27 | ASSTGGEDYEQY
TRBJ2-1 | NA | TRBV10-3 | AISESLAGFGEQF
TRBJ2-1 | NA | TRBV7-2 | ASSLEGGRGSYNEQF
TRBJ2-7 | NA | TRBV9 | ASSVGDRDHSYEQY
TRBJ2-5 | NA | TRBV7-3 | ASSLYPGETQY
TRBJ2-7 | NA | TRBV2 | ASDEAGQGYHEQY
TRBJ2-7 | NA | TRBV4-1 | ASSQRGLAGATYEQY
TRBJ2-2 | NA | TRBV2 | ASSPSQGQGGGELF
TRBJ2-7 | NA | TRBV11-1 | ASSLAPGAYEQY
TRBJ2-6 | NA | TRBV4-1 | ASSQVAGASGANVLT
TRBJ1-1 | NA | TRBV1 | TSSQRQGANCLNTEAF
TRBJ1-2 | NA | TRBV13 | ASSLEGQGGYGYT
TRBJ1-1 | few | TRBV28 | ASSSGAEAF
TRBJ2-7 | NA | TRBV15 | ATGPGVSYEQY
TRBJ1-1 | NA | TRBV19 | ASIQGYTEAF
TRBJ1-1 | NA | TRBV19 | ASSIGTDTEAF
TRBJ2-7 | NA | TRBV28 | ASSPGPSYEQY
TRBJ2-3 | NA | TRBV7-9 | ASNPVLAGASTDTQY
TRBJ2-1 | NA | TRBV25-1 | ASSEYNVDPGLQF
TRBJ2-7 | few | TRBV7-6 | ASSPSGYEQY
TRBJ2-7 | NA | TRBV2 | ASSVTSGS
TRBJ2-1 | NA | TRBV7-9 | ASSLGRTGTYNEQF
TRBJ1-1 | NA | TRBV21-1 | ASSVRTGLYTEAF
TRBJ2-7 | NA | TRBV28 | ASSSFNLAGGSYEQY